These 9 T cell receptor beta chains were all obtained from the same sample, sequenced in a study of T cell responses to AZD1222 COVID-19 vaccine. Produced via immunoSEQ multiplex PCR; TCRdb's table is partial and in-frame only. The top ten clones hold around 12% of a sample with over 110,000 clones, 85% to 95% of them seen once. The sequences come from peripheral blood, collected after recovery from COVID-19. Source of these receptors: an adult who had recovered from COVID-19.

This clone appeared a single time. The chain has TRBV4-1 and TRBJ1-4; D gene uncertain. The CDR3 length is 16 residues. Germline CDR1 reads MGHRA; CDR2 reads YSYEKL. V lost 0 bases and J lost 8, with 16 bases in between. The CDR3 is CASSQDGSIPREKLFF. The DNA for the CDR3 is TGCGCCAGCAGCCAAGATGGCTCGATCCCTAGGGAAAAACTGTTTTTT.

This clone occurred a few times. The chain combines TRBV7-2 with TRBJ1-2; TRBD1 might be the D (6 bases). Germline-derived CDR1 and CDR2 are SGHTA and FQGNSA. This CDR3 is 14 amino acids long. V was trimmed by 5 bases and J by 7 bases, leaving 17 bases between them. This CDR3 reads CASSQGGRGSGYTF. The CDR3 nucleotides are TGTGCCAGCAGCCAGGGAGGCAGGGGTAGTGGCTACACCTTC.

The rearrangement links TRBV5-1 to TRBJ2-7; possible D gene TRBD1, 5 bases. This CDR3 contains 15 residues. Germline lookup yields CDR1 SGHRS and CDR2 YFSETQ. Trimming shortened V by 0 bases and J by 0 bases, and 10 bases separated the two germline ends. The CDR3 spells CASSLGQTSSYEQYF. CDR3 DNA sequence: TGCGCCAGCAGCTTGGGACAGACCAGCTCCTACGAGCAGTACTTC.

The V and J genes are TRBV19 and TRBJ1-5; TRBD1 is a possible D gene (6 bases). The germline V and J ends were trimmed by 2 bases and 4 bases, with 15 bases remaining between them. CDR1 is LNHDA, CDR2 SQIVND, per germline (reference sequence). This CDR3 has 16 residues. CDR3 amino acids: CASSIRRGQANQPQHF. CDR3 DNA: TGTGCCAGTAGTATAAGGCGGGGACAAGCTAATCAGCCCCAGCATTTT.

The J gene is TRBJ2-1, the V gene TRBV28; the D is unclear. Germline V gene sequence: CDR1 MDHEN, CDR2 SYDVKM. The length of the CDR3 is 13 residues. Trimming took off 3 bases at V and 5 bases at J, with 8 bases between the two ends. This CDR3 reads CASSFRMNNEQFF. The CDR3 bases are TGTGCCAGCAGTTTCCGGATGAACAATGAGCAGTTCTTC.

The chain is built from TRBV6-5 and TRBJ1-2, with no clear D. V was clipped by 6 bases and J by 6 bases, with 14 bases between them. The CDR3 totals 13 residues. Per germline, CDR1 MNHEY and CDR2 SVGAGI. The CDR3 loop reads CASSITVSHGYTF. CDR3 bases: TGTGCCAGCAGCATTACAGTATCCCATGGCTACACCTTC.

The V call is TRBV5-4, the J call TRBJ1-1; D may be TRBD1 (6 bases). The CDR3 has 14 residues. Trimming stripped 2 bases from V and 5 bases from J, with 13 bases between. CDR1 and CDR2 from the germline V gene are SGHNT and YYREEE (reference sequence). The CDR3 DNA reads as TGTGCCAGCAGCTTTAGAGGGGGTGGGACTGAAGCTTTCTTT. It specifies CASSFRGGGTEAFF.

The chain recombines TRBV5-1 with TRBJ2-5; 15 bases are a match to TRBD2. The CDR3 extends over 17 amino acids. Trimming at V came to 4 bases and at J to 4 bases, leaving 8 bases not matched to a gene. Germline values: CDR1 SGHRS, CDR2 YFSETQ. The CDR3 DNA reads TGCGCCAGCAGCCAAAGGACTAGCGGGAGGGGTCGAGAGACCCAGTACTTC. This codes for CASSQRTSGRGRETQYF.

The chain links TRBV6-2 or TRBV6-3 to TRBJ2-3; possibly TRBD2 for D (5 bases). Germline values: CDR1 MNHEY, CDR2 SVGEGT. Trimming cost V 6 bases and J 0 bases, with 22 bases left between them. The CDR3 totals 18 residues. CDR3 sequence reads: CASSPMRAGLISTDTQYF. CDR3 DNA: TGTGCCAGCAGCCCCATGAGGGCGGGCCTGATTAGCACAGATACGCAGTATTTT.